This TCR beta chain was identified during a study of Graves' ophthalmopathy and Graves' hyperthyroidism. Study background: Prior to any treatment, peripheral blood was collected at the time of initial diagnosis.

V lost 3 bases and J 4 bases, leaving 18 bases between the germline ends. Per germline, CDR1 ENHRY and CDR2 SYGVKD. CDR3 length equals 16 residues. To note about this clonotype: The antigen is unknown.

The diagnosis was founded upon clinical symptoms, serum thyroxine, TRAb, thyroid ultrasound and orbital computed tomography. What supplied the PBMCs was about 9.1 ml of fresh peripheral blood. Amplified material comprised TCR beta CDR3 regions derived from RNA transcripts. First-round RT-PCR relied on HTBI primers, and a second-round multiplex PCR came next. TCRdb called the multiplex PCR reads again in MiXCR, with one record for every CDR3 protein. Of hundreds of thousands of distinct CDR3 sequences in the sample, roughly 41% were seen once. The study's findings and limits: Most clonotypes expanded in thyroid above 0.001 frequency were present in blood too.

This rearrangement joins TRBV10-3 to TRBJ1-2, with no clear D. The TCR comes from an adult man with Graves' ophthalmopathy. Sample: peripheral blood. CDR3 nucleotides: TGTGCCATCAGTGACCCACCACGTGAAGGAGTCTATGGCTACACCTTC. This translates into CAISDPPREGVYGYTF.